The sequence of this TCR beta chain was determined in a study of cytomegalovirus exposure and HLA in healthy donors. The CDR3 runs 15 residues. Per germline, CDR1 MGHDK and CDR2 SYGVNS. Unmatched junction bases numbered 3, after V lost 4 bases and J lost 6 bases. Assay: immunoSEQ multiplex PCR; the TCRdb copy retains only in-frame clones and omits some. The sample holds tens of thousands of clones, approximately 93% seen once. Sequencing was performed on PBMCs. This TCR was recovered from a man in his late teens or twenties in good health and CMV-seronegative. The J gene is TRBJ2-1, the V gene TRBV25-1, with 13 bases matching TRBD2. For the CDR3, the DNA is TGTGCCAGCAGTGGCGGGACTAGCGGGATCAATGAGCAGTTCTTC. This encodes CASSGGTSGINEQFF.